These 2 T cell receptor beta chains were sequenced from one sample in a study of T-cell reconstitution after alpha-beta-depleted transplantation in children. A library of TCRbeta sequences, prepared with unique molecular identifiers, was generated. TCRdb reanalysed the PCR reads using MiXCR and keeps one entry per CDR3 protein. The profile shows 700,000 to 950,000 distinct CDR3 sequences, 16% of them singletons. The material sequenced was PBMCs, mostly from graft donor cells, taken 360 days after TCRalphabeta/CD19-depleted stem cell transplant. Source of these receptors: a male patient younger than 18 who had a stem cell transplant for acute lymphoblastic leukemia, so the T cells may come from the graft donor.

This clonotype was observed a handful of times. The chain uses TRBV5-1 and TRBJ2-5; D gene unclear. CDR1 is SGHRS, CDR2 YFSETQ, per germline. V lost 0 bases and J lost 5, with 14 bases in between. The CDR3 is made up of 15 amino acids. CDR3 region: CASSLEDPYGETQYF. The CDR3 coding sequence is TGCGCCAGCAGCTTGGAGGACCCTTATGGGGAGACCCAGTACTTC.

In this sample, this clonotype turned up many times. Mismatch with germline at one junction end may stem from a read error. The chain carries TRBV5-1 and TRBJ2-5; D is ambiguous. This CDR3 has 12 residues. CDR1 and CDR2 (germline): SGHRS, YFSETQ. The CDR3 spells CASSLVGETQYF. CDR3 nucleotides: TGTGCCAGCAGCTTAGTCGGAGAGACCCAGTACTTC.